The rows below give T cell receptor beta chains drawn from one sample of a study of CD4+ T cells in melanoma. Method: immunoSEQ multiplex PCR; TCRdb's copy keeps in-frame clones and lacks some. The sample contains 110,000 to 150,000 clones, about 93% of which appear only once. The origin of the receptors is a human donor with melanoma. The CDR3 runs from the conserved cysteine through the conserved F or W. The order of the fields is clone size, V gene, D gene, J gene, CDR3 protein, CDR3 DNA. D genes are given only for firm matches. Not every row has a clone size; where given, it reads once, few, many or a size class.

size: .; V: TRBV19; D: .; J: TRBJ1-4; CDR3: CASSDGTPANEKLFF; DNA: TGTGCCAGTAGTGACGGGACACCCGCTAATGAAAAACTGTTTTTT
size: .; V: TRBV19; D: .; J: TRBJ1-1; CDR3: CASRSPNTEAFF; DNA: TGTGCCAGTAGGAGCCCCAACACTGAAGCTTTCTTT
size: .; V: TRBV5-6; D: TRBD1; J: TRBJ1-2; CDR3: CASSFGQGEGYTF; DNA: TGTGCCAGCAGCTTCGGACAGGGTGAAGGCTACACCTTC
size: .; V: TRBV30; D: TRBD1; J: TRBJ2-5; CDR3: CAWSVTGGGETQYF; DNA: TGTGCCTGGAGTGTAACAGGGGGCGGGGAGACCCAGTACTTC
size: .; V: TRBV16; D: TRBD1; J: TRBJ1-1; CDR3: CASSPQYRGNSAEAFF; DNA: TGTGCCAGCAGCCCGCAGTACAGGGGGAATAGCGCTGAAGCTTTCTTT
size: .; V: TRBV2; D: TRBD1; J: TRBJ2-7; CDR3: CASSVPGTGEYEQYF; DNA: TGTGCCAGCAGTGTCCCCGGGACAGGGGAGTACGAGCAGTACTTC
size: .; V: TRBV14; D: .; J: TRBJ2-3; CDR3: CASSHKMGTGGLGTQYF; DNA: TGTGCCAGCAGCCATAAGATGGGGACAGGAGGACTAGGGACGCAGTATTTT
size: .; V: TRBV5-1; D: .; J: TRBJ2-2; CDR3: CASSLVETNTGELFF; DNA: TGCGCCAGCAGCTTGGTTGAGACGAACACCGGGGAGCTGTTTTTT
size: .; V: TRBV7-9; D: TRBD2; J: TRBJ2-1; CDR3: CASSLGGRGYNEQFF; DNA: TGTGCCAGCAGCTTAGGTGGGCGGGGGTACAATGAGCAGTTCTTC
size: .; V: TRBV9; D: TRBD2; J: TRBJ2-1; CDR3: CASSVGASGGAQGEQFF; DNA: TGTGCCAGCAGCGTAGGGGCTAGCGGGGGGGCCCAGGGTGAGCAGTTCTTC
size: .; V: TRBV2; D: .; J: TRBJ2-1; CDR3: CASRPISANEQFF; DNA: TGTGCCAGCAGACCCATCTCGGCCAATGAGCAGTTCTTC
size: .; V: TRBV7-8; D: .; J: TRBJ1-2; CDR3: CASSLGYGTRYTF; DNA: TGTGCCAGCAGCTTAGGATATGGGACGCGCTACACCTTC
size: .; V: TRBV29-1; D: TRBD2; J: TRBJ2-7; CDR3: CSASLAGTVYEQYF; DNA: TGCAGCGCCTCACTAGCGGGGACCGTTTACGAGCAGTACTTC
size: once; V: TRBV7-3; D: .; J: TRBJ2-1; CDR3: CASSLMGARFREQFF; DNA: TGTGCCAGCAGCTTAATGGGGGCGCGGTTCCGTGAGCAGTTCTTC
size: .; V: TRBV7-6; D: .; J: TRBJ1-1; CDR3: CASTFNGGGNTEAFF; DNA: TGTGCCAGCACCTTCAACGGTGGGGGGAACACTGAAGCTTTCTTT
size: .; V: TRBV27; D: TRBD1; J: TRBJ2-7; CDR3: CASSRQGYSDEQYF; DNA: TGTGCCAGCAGTCGACAGGGGTACTCCGACGAGCAGTACTTC
size: .; V: TRBV5-1; D: .; J: TRBJ1-1; CDR3: CASSLGPNTEAFF; DNA: TGCGCCAGCAGCTTGGGACCGAACACTGAAGCTTTCTTT
size: .; V: TRBV19; D: .; J: TRBJ1-5; CDR3: CASSIDLYQPQHF; DNA: TGTGCCAGTAGTATAGATCTCTATCAGCCCCAGCATTTT
size: .; V: TRBV15; D: TRBD2; J: TRBJ2-3; CDR3: CATSTGTRRDTQYF; DNA: TGTGCCACCAGCACCGGGACTAGGAGGGATACGCAGTATTTT